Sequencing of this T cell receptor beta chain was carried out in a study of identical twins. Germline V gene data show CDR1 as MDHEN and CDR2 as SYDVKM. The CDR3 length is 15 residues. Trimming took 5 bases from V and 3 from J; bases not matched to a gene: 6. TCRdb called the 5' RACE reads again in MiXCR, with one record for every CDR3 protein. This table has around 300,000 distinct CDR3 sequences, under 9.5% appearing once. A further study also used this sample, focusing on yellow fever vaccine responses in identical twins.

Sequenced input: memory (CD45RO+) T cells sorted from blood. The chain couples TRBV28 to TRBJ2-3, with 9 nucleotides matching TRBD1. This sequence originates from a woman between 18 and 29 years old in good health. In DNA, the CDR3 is TGTGCCAGCAGTGCTACAGGGGGCAGGACAGATACGCAGTATTTT. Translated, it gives CASSATGGRTDTQYF.